These T cell receptor beta chains were read from a single sample in a study of PD-L1 blockade in urothelial cancer. The assay was immunoSEQ multiplex PCR, and TCRdb's table has in-frame clones only and misses some. This sample has about 87,000 clones, with 84% found just once. Sequenced here: PBMCs, sampled around atezolizumab (anti-PD-L1) treatment. These receptors were taken from a man in his fifties or sixties with urothelial cancer. The conserved cysteine and the conserved F or W are not part of the CDR3 here. A D gene is named only where the DNA matches it firmly.

CDR3	D	V	J
ASSGGQTYNEQF	TRBD1	TRBV2	TRBJ2-1
SVDLAAGLNTEAF	NA	TRBV29-1	TRBJ1-1
ASSARDRGLSEQY	TRBD1	TRBV9	TRBJ2-7
ASSLYRDGLNSPLH	NA	TRBV5-1	TRBJ1-6
ASSPSMRGAEAF	NA	TRBV7-8	TRBJ1-1
ASSLGPGVHSSGNTIY	NA	TRBV7-2	TRBJ1-3
ASTYAGQGNTEAF	NA	TRBV19	TRBJ1-1
ASSVQGAHFALYGYT	TRBD1	TRBV28	TRBJ1-2
ASSFRTRGTYEQY	NA	TRBV27	TRBJ2-7
ASSSPGTGNYEQY	TRBD1	TRBV7-8	TRBJ2-7
ASLGGGGNQPQH	NA	TRBV6-5	TRBJ1-5
ATSRDLQIYEQY	NA	TRBV15	TRBJ2-7
ASSFGGNSYEQY	NA	TRBV5-1	TRBJ2-7
ASSKGRGEHTGELF	NA	TRBV7-7	TRBJ2-2
ASSLFRQGDTGELF	TRBD1	TRBV5-1	TRBJ2-2
AISGGGGQNTEAF	NA	TRBV10-3	TRBJ1-1
ASSPQTGGSSYNEQF	TRBD1	TRBV18	TRBJ2-1
ASSGTAAYNEQF	TRBD1	TRBV18	TRBJ2-1
ASSPWTGGEGEQF	TRBD1	TRBV5-6	TRBJ2-1
ASSLTTVTTNEKLF	NA	TRBV18	TRBJ1-4
ASSRTSGLQETQY	TRBD2	TRBV7-2	TRBJ2-5
ASSTYSGGTGEKLF	NA	TRBV9	TRBJ1-4
ASSVNRVGANVLT	NA	TRBV9	TRBJ2-6
ASSWTGKGNTIY	TRBD1	TRBV7-8	TRBJ1-3
AWGRGSTEAF	NA	TRBV30	TRBJ1-1
ASSLNPSAITYEQY	NA	TRBV5-1	TRBJ2-7
ASSADRGWADTQY	TRBD1	TRBV6-1	TRBJ2-3
ASSKSPPSGYRNEQY	NA	TRBV21-1	TRBJ2-7
SVGDRPSGNTIY	TRBD1	TRBV29-1	TRBJ1-3
ASSMPVRNQPQH	NA	TRBV28	TRBJ1-5